This T cell receptor beta chain was identified during a study of shared clonotypes between healthy human individuals. Overall study context: Per donor, three plates held CD4 naive cells, three held CD4 memory, two held CD8 naive and one held CD8 memory.

At a deep level, the assay was run. Using immunoSEQ multiplex PCR, the repertoire was profiled, and TCRdb retains in-frame clones only, with some absent. This sample has roughly 680,000 clones, with roughly two thirds found just once. V lost 5 bases and J 5 bases, leaving 13 bases between the germline ends. CDR1 and CDR2 from the germline V gene are KGHSY and FQNENV. CDR3 size: 15 residues. This chain links TRBV16 with TRBJ1-6; D is undetermined. The receptor comes from a woman aged 25 to 39 in good health. Sequences were obtained from memory CD4+ T cells sorted from blood. Documented subset: CD45RA-negative fraction. CDR3 region: CASSSPDGNNSPLHF. The CDR3 nucleotides are TGTGCCAGCAGCTCACCGGACGGCAATAATTCACCCCTCCACTTT.